This TCR beta chain was recovered during a study of T cell responses to AZD1222 COVID-19 vaccine. The table came from immunoSEQ multiplex PCR; TCRdb's copy has only in-frame clones and leaves some out. Of 90,000 to 150,000 clones listed, around 90% were seen once; the top ten hold 7% to 8.5%. Germline CDR1 SGHTA, CDR2 FQGTGA. The CDR3 extends over 16 amino acids. The V and J ends lost 5 bases and 4 bases respectively, with 18 bases between them. V usage is TRBV7-3 and J usage is TRBJ2-1, with TRBD2 as a possible D gene (6 bases). This material consisted of peripheral blood, taken on day 0 of AZD1222 vaccination. The source of this sequence is an adult in good health. Here the CDR3 reads CASSTKPRTTYNEQFF. The CDR3 nucleotides read TGTGCCAGCAGCACCAAACCCCGGACTACATACAATGAGCAGTTCTTC.